This record concerns one TCR beta chain sequence. Its antigen is as yet unknown. PCR employed 60 Vbeta and 13 Jbeta primers. TCRdb keeps only in-frame clones here, not all; method: immunoSEQ multiplex PCR. The repertoire holds approximately 150,000 clones, with about 82% as singletons. With 5 bases removed from V and 8 bases from J, the gap between germline ends came to 12 bases. Germline-derived CDR1 and CDR2 are LNHDA and SQIVND (reference sequence). The CDR3 has 12 residues. The sample belongs to a study of cytomegalovirus exposure and HLA in healthy donors. On the study more broadly: An early data release held around 80 million unique TCRs from HLA-typed donors.

Broader study findings: Later analysis indicated greater clonal expansion among HLA-associated TCR beta chains than among equally common other chains. It was reported that the classifier diagnosed cytomegalovirus status with high specificity and sensitivity in both the original and validation cohorts.

The sequenced sample was PBMCs. The chain combines TRBV19 with TRBJ1-1; D is unclear. The receptor was derived from a woman between 40 and 55 years old in good health and CMV-seropositive. The CDR3 loop is CASSYSKREAFF. Here the CDR3 DNA reads TGTGCCAGTAGTTACAGTAAAAGGGAAGCTTTCTTT.